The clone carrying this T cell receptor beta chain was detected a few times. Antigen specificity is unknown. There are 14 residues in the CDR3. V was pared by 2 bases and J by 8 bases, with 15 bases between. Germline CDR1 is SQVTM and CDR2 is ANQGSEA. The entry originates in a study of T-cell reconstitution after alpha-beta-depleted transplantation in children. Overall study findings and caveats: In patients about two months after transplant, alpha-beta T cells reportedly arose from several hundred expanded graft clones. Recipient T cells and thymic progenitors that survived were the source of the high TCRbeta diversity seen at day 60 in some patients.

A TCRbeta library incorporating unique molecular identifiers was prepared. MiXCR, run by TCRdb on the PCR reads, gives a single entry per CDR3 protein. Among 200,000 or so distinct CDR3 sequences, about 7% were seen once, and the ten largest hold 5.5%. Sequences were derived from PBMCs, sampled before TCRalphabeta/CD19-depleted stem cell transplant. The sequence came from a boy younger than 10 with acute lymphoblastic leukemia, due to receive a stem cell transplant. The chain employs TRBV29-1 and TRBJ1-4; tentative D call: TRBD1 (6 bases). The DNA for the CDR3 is TGCAGCGTTGAATGCGAGGGGGGGCCCGAAAAACTGTTTTTT. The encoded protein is CSVECEGGPEKLFF.